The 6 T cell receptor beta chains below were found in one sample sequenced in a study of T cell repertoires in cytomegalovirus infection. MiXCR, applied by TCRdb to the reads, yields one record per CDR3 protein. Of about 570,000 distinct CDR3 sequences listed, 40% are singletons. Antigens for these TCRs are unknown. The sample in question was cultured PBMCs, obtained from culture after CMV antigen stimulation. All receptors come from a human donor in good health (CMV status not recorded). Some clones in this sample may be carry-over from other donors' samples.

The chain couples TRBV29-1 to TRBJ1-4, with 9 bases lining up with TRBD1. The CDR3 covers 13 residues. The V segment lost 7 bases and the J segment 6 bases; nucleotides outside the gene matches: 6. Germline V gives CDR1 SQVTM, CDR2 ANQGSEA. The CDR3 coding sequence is TGCAGCGCTCTACAGGGGGCGGATGAAAAACTGTTTTTT. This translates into CSALQGADEKLFF.

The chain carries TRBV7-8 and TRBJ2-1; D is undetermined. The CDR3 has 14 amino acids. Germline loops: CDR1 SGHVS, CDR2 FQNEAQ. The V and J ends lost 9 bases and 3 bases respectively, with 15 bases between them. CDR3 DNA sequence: TGTGCCAGTACCCCTTATGGGGACTACAATGAGCAGTTCTTC. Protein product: CASTPYGDYNEQFF.

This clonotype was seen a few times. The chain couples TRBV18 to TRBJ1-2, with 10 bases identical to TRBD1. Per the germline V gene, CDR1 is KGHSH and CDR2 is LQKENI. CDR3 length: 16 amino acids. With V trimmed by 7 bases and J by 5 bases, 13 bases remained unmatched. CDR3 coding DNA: TGTGCCAGCTTACCGAGACAGGGGGCGATTGGATATGGCTACACCTTC. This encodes CASLPRQGAIGYGYTF.

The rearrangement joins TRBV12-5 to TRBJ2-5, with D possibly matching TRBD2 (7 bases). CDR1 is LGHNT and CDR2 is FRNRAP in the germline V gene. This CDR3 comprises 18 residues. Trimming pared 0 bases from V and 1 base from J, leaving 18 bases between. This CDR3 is CASGLVISGRGAQETQYF. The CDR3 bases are TGTGCTAGTGGTTTGGTAATAAGTGGGAGGGGGGCCCAAGAGACCCAGTACTTC.

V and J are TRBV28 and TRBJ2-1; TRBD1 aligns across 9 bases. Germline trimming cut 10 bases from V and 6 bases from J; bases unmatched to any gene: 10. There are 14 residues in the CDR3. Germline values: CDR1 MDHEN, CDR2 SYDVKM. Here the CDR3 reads CATDTTTGGNEQFF. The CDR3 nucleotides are TGTGCCACCGACACGACGACAGGGGGCAATGAGCAGTTCTTC.

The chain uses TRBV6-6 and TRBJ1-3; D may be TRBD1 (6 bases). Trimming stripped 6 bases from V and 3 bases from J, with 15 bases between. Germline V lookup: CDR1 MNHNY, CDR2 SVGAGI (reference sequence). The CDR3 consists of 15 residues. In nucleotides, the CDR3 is TGTGCCAGCAGCCTGACAGGAGGGTTTGGAAACACCATATATTTT. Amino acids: CASSLTGGFGNTIYF.